This TCR beta chain was recorded in a study of T-cell reconstitution after alpha-beta-depleted transplantation in children. Study-level results: Among T cells one year after transplant, newly produced cells accounted for most counts and diversity. Some patients' high day-60 TCRbeta diversity was traced to surviving recipient T cells and thymic progenitors. Expanded clones from the graft, numbering several hundred, reportedly supplied alpha-beta T cells about two months after transplant.

As it was prepared, the TCRbeta library received unique molecular identifiers. Each CDR3 protein gets one entry after TCRdb re-called the PCR reads with MiXCR. Among about 300,000 distinct CDR3 sequences listed, 10% were seen once. The sample holds many counts of this clonotype. Antigen: not known. This TCR was sampled from a boy under two years old with acute myeloid leukemia, due to receive a stem cell transplant. Sample: PBMCs, taken before TCRalphabeta/CD19-depleted stem cell transplant.

The CDR3 sequence is CASSSARDTQYF. The CDR3 region has the DNA TGTGCCAGCAGCTCAGCTAGAGATACGCAGTATTTT. The chain couples TRBV7-2 to TRBJ2-3; D unclear. The CDR3 consists of 12 residues. Germline assignment: CDR1 SGHTA and CDR2 FQGNSA. V lost 4 bases to trimming and J lost 5 bases, with 7 bases between them.